This T cell receptor (beta chain) was profiled in a study of cytomegalovirus exposure and HLA in healthy donors. The ends were cut back, 3 bases at V and 1 base at J, with 6 bases in the middle. Germline values: CDR1 LNHDA, CDR2 SQIVND (reference sequence). This CDR3 comprises 13 residues. Study-wide points: The study found most TCR sequences rare, yet found some public TCRs in many donors. In the roughly 130 validation repertoires, a later analysis found that first-cohort TCR clusters tended to co-occur. Researchers reported that a few CMV-associated chains were confirmed in vitro as CMV antigen-specific.

Separate from the approximately 730-subject first cohort, the roughly 120-subject validation cohort was the one that the donors belonged to. This clone was recorded only once. Its antigen is not identified. Other nucleotide sequences in the sample specify the same CDR3. The repertoire was sequenced with immunoSEQ multiplex PCR; TCRdb's copy has only in-frame clones and lacks some. The sample consists of roughly 250,000 clones, nearly 90% of them appearing once. The sequence was collected from a woman aged 18-30 years in good health and CMV-seronegative. The chain joins TRBV19 to TRBJ1-1; no clear D. Sequencing input: PBMCs. The CDR3 region has the DNA TGTGCCAGTAGTATTACAGCGAACACTGAAGCTTTCTTT. It codes for CASSITANTEAFF.